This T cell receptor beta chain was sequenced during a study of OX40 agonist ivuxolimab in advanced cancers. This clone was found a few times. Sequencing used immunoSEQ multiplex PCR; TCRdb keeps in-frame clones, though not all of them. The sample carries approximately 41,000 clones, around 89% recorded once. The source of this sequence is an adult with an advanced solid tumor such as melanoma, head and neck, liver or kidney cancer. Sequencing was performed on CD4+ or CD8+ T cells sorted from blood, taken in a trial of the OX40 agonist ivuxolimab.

CDR3 residues: CASSSRDRGFANVLTF. Here the CDR3 DNA reads TGTGCCAGCAGTTCCCGGGACAGGGGATTTGCCAACGTCCTGACTTTC. This rearrangement joins TRBV27 to TRBJ2-6, with TRBD1 matching over 10 bases. The germline gives CDR1 MNHEY, CDR2 SMNVEV (reference sequence). J was trimmed by 7 bases and V by 4 bases; bases with no gene match: 7. This CDR3 spans 16 amino acids.